The 17 T cell receptor beta chains in this list originate from one sample, sequenced in a study of T-cell memory formation after mild COVID-19. TCRdb independently ran MiXCR on the 5' RACE reads; one entry per CDR3 protein. The repertoire consists of hundreds of thousands of distinct CDR3 sequences, with approximately 8.4% occurring once and the leading ten covering roughly 22%. Material for sequencing was PBMCs or a T cell subset sorted from them (not recorded which). The receptors stem from a man aged 18 to 30 who had mild COVID-19 (a few samples of this study predate the infection). Cell type and time point are not known.

The V and J genes are TRBV4-3 and TRBJ2-1, with 9 bases matching TRBD2. Per germline, CDR1 LGHNA and CDR2 YSLEER. The V segment lost 0 bases and the J segment 5 bases; nucleotides outside the gene matches: 14. The CDR3 spans 19 residues. CDR3 protein: CASSQDDGLGRGGDNEQFF. The DNA of the CDR3 is TGCGCCAGCAGCCAAGATGACGGCCTTGGGCGGGGGGGCGACAATGAGCAGTTCTTC.

This clonotype was picked up a small number of times. This chain connects TRBV6-2 or TRBV6-3 to TRBJ1-5, with D possibly matching TRBD1 (6 bases). V was trimmed by 5 bases and J by 0 bases, leaving 11 bases between them. Germline V gives CDR1 MNHEY, CDR2 SVGEGT. The CDR3 loop spans 15 amino acids. CDR3 residues: CASSRQDDSNQPQHF. In DNA, the CDR3 is TGTGCCAGCAGTCGACAGGACGATAGCAATCAGCCCCAGCATTTT.

The chain links TRBV7-9 to TRBJ1-6; no reliable D call. Germline V lookup: CDR1 SEHNR, CDR2 FQNEAQ (reference sequence). The CDR3 has 15 amino acids. The ends were cut back, 1 base at V and 10 bases at J, with 14 bases in the middle. CDR3 nucleotide sequence: TGTGCCAGCAGCTTAGGGATAGCCGCTCGGTCACCCCTCCACTTT. Translating it yields CASSLGIAARSPLHF.

This clonotype was seen ten or more times. The chain uses TRBV20-1 and TRBJ1-2; weak D call: TRBD1 (5 bases). Per the germline V gene, CDR1 is DFQATT and CDR2 is SNEGSKA (reference sequence). Trimming took 3 bases from V and 2 from J, leaving 10 bases between them. The CDR3 consists of 13 residues. The CDR3 spells CSARWAGNYGYTF. The DNA for the CDR3 is TGCAGTGCTAGGTGGGCAGGGAACTATGGCTACACCTTC.

V usage is TRBV7-8 and J usage is TRBJ2-7, with 7 bases fitting TRBD1. The CDR3 runs 14 residues. V gave up 5 bases and J gave up 6 bases; unmatched junction bases: 10. CDR1 is SGHVS and CDR2 is FQNEAQ in the germline V gene. CDR3 DNA sequence: TGTGCCAGCAGCACCCGACAGGGAGTCTTCGAGCAGTACGTC. Translating gives CASSTRQGVFEQYV.

The V gene is TRBV15, the J gene TRBJ2-1; D ambiguous. V was pared by 0 bases and J by 8 bases, with 17 bases between. The CDR3 is made up of 16 amino acids. Germline lookup yields CDR1 LNHNV and CDR2 YYDKDF (reference sequence). CDR3 coding DNA: TGTGCCACCAGCAGAGACGTGGAACCACCTTACGATGAGCAGTTCTTC. It yields the protein CATSRDVEPPYDEQFF.

V gene TRBV12-3 or TRBV12-4 combines with J gene TRBJ1-2, with unresolved D. The CDR3 has 13 amino acids. V shed 7 bases and J shed 3 bases, with 12 bases lying between them. The CDR3 region is CASILHKDYGYTF. The CDR3 DNA sequence: TGTGCCAGCATCTTGCACAAGGACTATGGCTACACCTTC.

The chain combines TRBV7-9 with TRBJ2-7, with TRBD1 matching over 9 bases. CDR1 is SEHNR, CDR2 FQNEAQ, per germline (reference sequence). The CDR3 is made up of 13 amino acids. The CDR3 is CASSPRTGDEKYV. As DNA, the CDR3 is TGTGCCAGCAGCCCCCGGACAGGGGACGAGAAGTACGTC.

The table lists this clonotype with a few counts. This rearrangement joins TRBV18 to TRBJ1-1; TRBD1 agrees at 10 bases. CDR3 length: 14 amino acids. J gave up 5 bases and V 6 bases, and 6 bases lay outside the gene matches. Per germline, CDR1 KGHSH and CDR2 LQKENI. CDR3 sequence: CASSPGQGETEAFF. As DNA, the CDR3 is TGTGCCAGCTCGCCCGGACAGGGGGAAACTGAAGCTTTCTTT.

This clonotype was counted only a few times. The chain employs TRBV5-1 and TRBJ2-2; no definite D call. The CDR3 is 16 residues long. The germline V gene encodes CDR1 SGHRS and CDR2 YFSETQ. V lost 7 bases and J lost 0, with 16 bases in between. The CDR3 bases are TGCGCCAGCGGAGAGCGAGGAATCGCGAACACCGGGGAGCTGTTTTTT. This translates into CASGERGIANTGELFF.

The chain links TRBV29-1 to TRBJ2-1, with TRBD2 identical over 11 bases. The V gene end was trimmed by 6 bases and the J gene end by 7 bases; junction bases not matched to a gene: 5. Germline CDR1 is SQVTM and CDR2 is ANQGSEA. The CDR3 is 13 amino acids. Written as DNA, the CDR3 is TGCAGCGTATTTAGCGGGAGGGTTAATGAGCAGTTCTTC. Its protein is CSVFSGRVNEQFF.

J is TRBJ1-6 and V is TRBV6-1; no firm D call. CDR3 length: 13 amino acids. V lost 7 bases and J lost 13, with 17 bases in between. Germline V gene sequence: CDR1 MNHNS, CDR2 SASEGT. CDR3 in amino acids: CASNPSKGFPLHF. The CDR3 region has the DNA TGTGCCAGCAACCCCTCGAAGGGATTTCCCCTCCACTTT.

There are many counts of this clonotype. The rearrangement joins TRBV4-3 to TRBJ2-2; TRBD2 matches 7 bases. The germline gives CDR1 LGHNA, CDR2 YSLEER. After removal of 5 bases from V and 4 bases from J, the junction contained 10 bases not matched to a gene. CDR3 length: 16 amino acids. CDR3 loop: CASSRTRVWVTGELFF. CDR3 DNA: TGCGCCAGCAGCAGGACTAGGGTTTGGGTCACCGGGGAGCTGTTTTTT.

This clonotype was found many times. The V gene is TRBV5-6, the J gene TRBJ2-3, with D possibly matching TRBD1 (7 bases). The CDR3 runs 17 residues. Germline V gives CDR1 SGHDT, CDR2 YYEEEE. Trimming left V 4 bases short and J 0 bases short, with 18 bases between. The DNA of the CDR3 is TGTGCCAGCAGCCAGGGGGGAGAGCGGATTAGCACAGATACGCAGTATTTT. Translated, it gives CASSQGGERISTDTQYF.

The chain couples TRBV20-1 to TRBJ2-2, with 7 bases identical to TRBD1. Trimming cost V 6 bases and J 4 bases; bases outside gene matches: 8. CDR3 length: 14 residues. The germline V gene has CDR1 DFQATT and CDR2 SNEGSKA (reference sequence). CDR3 coding DNA: TGCAGTGCCCCACAGGGGTCGGGCACCGGGGAGCTGTTTTTT. Amino acids: CSAPQGSGTGELFF.

The CDR3 region has the DNA TGTGCCAGCAGTTTGAGCAGGAGAGATCAGCCCCAGCATTTT. This codes for CASSLSRRDQPQHF. This rearrangement joins TRBV12-3 or TRBV12-4 to TRBJ1-5, with D unresolved. The CDR3 has 14 amino acids. V gave up 3 bases and J gave up 5 bases, with 11 bases separating them.

V and J are TRBV6-2 or TRBV6-3 and TRBJ2-4; no firm D call. CDR3 length equals 18 residues. Trimming removed 5 bases from V and 0 bases from J, with 20 bases in between. Germline V gene lookup returns CDR1 MNHEY and CDR2 SVGEGT. The DNA for the CDR3 is TGTGCCAGCAGTCAACGACCGGGCCTTTTAATAGCCAAAAACATTCAGTACTTC. It specifies CASSQRPGLLIAKNIQYF.